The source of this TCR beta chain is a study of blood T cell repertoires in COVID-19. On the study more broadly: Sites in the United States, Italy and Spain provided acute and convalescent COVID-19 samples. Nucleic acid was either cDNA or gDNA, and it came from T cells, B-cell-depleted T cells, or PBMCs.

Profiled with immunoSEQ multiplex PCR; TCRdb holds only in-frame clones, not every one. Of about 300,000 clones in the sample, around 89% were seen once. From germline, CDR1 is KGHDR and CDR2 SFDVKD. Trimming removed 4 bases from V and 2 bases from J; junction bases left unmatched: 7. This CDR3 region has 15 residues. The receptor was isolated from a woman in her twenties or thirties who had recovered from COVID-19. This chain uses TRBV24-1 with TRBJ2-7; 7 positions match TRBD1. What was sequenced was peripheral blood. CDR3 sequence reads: CATSDPDRDPYEQYF. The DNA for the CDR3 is TGTGCCACCAGTGACCCCGACAGGGATCCCTACGAGCAGTACTTC.